One and the same sample provided the 32 T cell receptor beta chains below, sequenced in a study of T cell changes during pregnancy in multiple sclerosis. Using immunoSEQ multiplex PCR, the repertoire was profiled, and TCRdb retains in-frame clones only, with some absent. This sample has about 38,000 clones, with 85% to 95% found just once. The sample consisted of CD8+ T cells from peripheral blood mononuclear cells, taken in the third trimester of pregnancy. All receptors derive from a female donor with multiple sclerosis, enrolled in a pregnancy study.

The chain employs TRBV6-5 and TRBJ1-2; 8 bases map to TRBD1. The CDR3 has 14 amino acids. With 2 bases clipped from V and 5 bases from J, the junction kept 4 bases outside the gene matches. Germline CDR1 MNHEY, CDR2 SVGAGI. This chain's CDR3 is CASSYRGTGYGYTF. In nucleotides, the CDR3 is TGTGCCAGCAGTTACCGGGGGACAGGATATGGCTACACCTTC.

Only a few counts were recorded for this clone. This chain joins TRBV13 and TRBJ1-6, with 10 bases aligning to TRBD1. This CDR3 region has 14 residues. Germline V gene data show CDR1 as PRHDT and CDR2 as FYEKMQ (reference sequence). Unmatched junction bases numbered 4, after V lost 7 bases and J lost 7 bases. This CDR3 reads CASTWTGGNSPLHF. The CDR3 bases are TGTGCCAGCACCTGGACAGGGGGAAATTCACCCCTCCACTTT.

This clone was seen just once. The chain uses TRBV6-6 and TRBJ2-4; D perhaps matches TRBD2 (5 bases). Between the trimmed V and J ends, which lost 7 bases and 2 bases, there was a span of 18 bases. The CDR3 runs 16 residues. The germline V gene encodes CDR1 MNHNY and CDR2 SVGAGI (reference sequence). CDR3 residues: CASKPEGAPSKNIQYF. The CDR3, as DNA: TGTGCCAGCAAGCCCGAGGGTGCCCCATCCAAAAACATTCAGTACTTC.

The V gene is TRBV6-5, the J gene TRBJ2-2, with D uncertain. The V gene lost 4 bases and the J gene lost 4 bases, with 13 bases spanning the gap. Germline-derived CDR1 and CDR2 are MNHEY and SVGAGI. This CDR3 is 15 amino acids long. Here the CDR3 reads CASSSVSTFTGELFF. DNA of the CDR3: TGTGCCAGCAGTTCCGTGAGCACTTTCACCGGGGAGCTGTTTTTT.

The V call is TRBV9, the J call TRBJ1-5; 7 nucleotides line up with TRBD1. The junction had 7 bases not matched to a gene; V was cut back by 4 bases and J by 6 bases. Germline values: CDR1 SGDLS, CDR2 YYNGEE. The CDR3 has 14 amino acids. Written as DNA, the CDR3 is TGTGCCAGCAGCTCGACAGGGACTGGTCAGCCCCAGCATTTT. This codes for CASSSTGTGQPQHF.

The chain is built from TRBV28 and TRBJ1-2, with 7 nucleotides matching TRBD1. The CDR3 runs to 16 residues. V was clipped by 8 bases and J by 6 bases; unmatched bases: 18. Germline CDR1 reads MDHEN; CDR2 reads SYDVKM. The CDR3 DNA is TGTGCCAGCCTGGAGCGAGGGGGCGGATATTTCGATGGCTACACCTTC. Protein: CASLERGGGYFDGYTF.

V usage is TRBV6-1 and J usage is TRBJ1-1, with 11 bases aligning to TRBD1. The V segment lost 1 base and the J segment 4 bases; nucleotides outside the gene matches: 2. Per germline, CDR1 MNHNS and CDR2 SASEGT. This CDR3 has 15 residues. The CDR3 region is CASSEVGTGGTEAFF. Here the CDR3 DNA reads TGTGCCAGCAGTGAAGTCGGGACAGGGGGCACTGAAGCTTTCTTT.

Only a few counts were recorded for this clone. The chain is built from TRBV19 and TRBJ1-1; the D is unclear. V was shortened by 3 bases and J by 1 base, with 6 bases between the two germline ends. The CDR3 spans 13 residues. Per the germline V gene, CDR1 is LNHDA and CDR2 is SQIVND (reference sequence). The CDR3 DNA follows: TGTGCCAGTAGTATTTCCAAGAACACTGAAGCTTTCTTT. Its protein is CASSISKNTEAFF.

The chain couples TRBV5-1 to TRBJ2-5; TRBD2 aligns across 7 bases. This CDR3 has 15 amino acids. Germline values: CDR1 SGHRS, CDR2 YFSETQ. The V and J ends lost 4 bases and 1 base, in that order; junction bases with no gene match: 7. CDR3 nucleotides: TGCGCCAGCAGCCCCCTCGGGGGGTCCCAAGAGACCCAGTACTTC. Translation: CASSPLGGSQETQYF.

The sample holds one count of this clone. The CDR3 DNA sequence: TGTGCCAGCAGTTCCCGGACTAGCGGGGACACAGATACGCAGTATTTT. It specifies CASSSRTSGDTDTQYF. The chain uses TRBV6-4 and TRBJ2-3, with TRBD2 identical over 12 bases. Germline V gives CDR1 MRHNA, CDR2 SNTAGT. The CDR3 runs to 16 residues. V lost 5 bases, J lost 2 bases, and 5 bases stayed unmatched.

This clone is a singleton in its sample. The J gene is TRBJ2-1, the V gene TRBV4-2, with a weak D call TRBD2 (5 bases). The CDR3 contains 14 residues. The germline V and J ends were trimmed by 4 bases and 7 bases, with 14 bases remaining between them. CDR1 and CDR2 (germline): LGHNA, YNFKEQ. Here the CDR3 reads CASSPAGAWNEQFF. DNA of the CDR3: TGTGCCAGCAGCCCGGCGGGCGCTTGGAATGAGCAGTTCTTC.

The V call is TRBV2, the J call TRBJ1-5; 7 nucleotides match TRBD1. CDR1 SNHLY and CDR2 FYNNEI come from the germline V gene. The V segment lost 6 bases and the J segment 0 bases; nucleotides outside the gene matches: 5. This CDR3 comprises 15 residues. CDR3 coding DNA: TGTGCCAGCAGACAGGGGCGGGTTAGCAATCAGCCCCAGCATTTT. It is translated as CASRQGRVSNQPQHF.

CDR3 DNA sequence: TGTGCCAGCAGTTACACCTGGGGCGGAGATACGCAGTATTTT. Translating it yields CASSYTWGGDTQYF. The J gene is TRBJ2-3, the V gene TRBV6-6, with a weak D call TRBD1 (5 bases). The CDR3 spans 14 residues. V lost 2 bases to trimming and J lost 5 bases, with 11 bases between them. The germline CDR1 and CDR2 sequences are MNHNY and SVGAGI (reference sequence).

The chain uses TRBV5-6 and TRBJ2-1; TRBD2 is a possible D gene (6 bases). The length of the CDR3 is 16 residues. Germline V gene lookup returns CDR1 SGHDT and CDR2 YYEEEE. The V and J ends lost 0 bases and 3 bases respectively, with 13 bases between them. The CDR3 DNA follows: TGTGCCAGCAGCTTGGATGGCGGGGTGCTCTACAATGAGCAGTTCTTC. It is translated as CASSLDGGVLYNEQFF.

This rearrangement joins TRBV7-9 to TRBJ2-7; 9 positions agree with TRBD1. Germline V gives CDR1 SEHNR, CDR2 FQNEAQ (reference sequence). J was trimmed by 3 bases and V by 0 bases; bases with no gene match: 0. The CDR3 totals 14 residues. The CDR3 nucleotides read TGTGCCAGCAGCTTAGCGGGACAGGGCTACGAGCAGTACTTC. Its protein product is CASSLAGQGYEQYF.

DNA of the CDR3: TGTGCCAGCAGTTTTGCAGATCCCTCCTACGAGCAGTACTTC. As protein: CASSFADPSYEQYF. This chain joins TRBV7-8 and TRBJ2-7; D is ambiguous. Germline V gives CDR1 SGHVS, CDR2 FQNEAQ. Trimming cost V 6 bases and J 0 bases, with 12 bases left between them. This CDR3 is built from 14 residues.

This clone was seen once. The gene calls are TRBV19 and TRBJ2-7; D possibly corresponds to TRBD2 (6 bases). Trimming pared 6 bases from V and 1 base from J, leaving 13 bases between. This CDR3 has 14 residues. Germline V gene sequence: CDR1 LNHDA, CDR2 SQIVND (reference sequence). The CDR3 sequence is CASSPGLLSYEQYF. As DNA, the CDR3 is TGTGCCAGTAGCCCGGGACTCCTTTCCTACGAGCAGTACTTC.

The V gene is TRBV6-4, the J gene TRBJ1-2; TRBD1 might be the D (6 bases). This CDR3 spans 15 amino acids. Germline lookup yields CDR1 MRHNA and CDR2 SNTAGT. The V end lost 0 bases, the J end lost 4 bases, and 12 bases lay between the germline ends. CDR3 bases: TGTGCCAGCAGTGACTCGCCAGGGGCAATCTATGGCTACACCTTC. Amino acid sequence: CASSDSPGAIYGYTF.

V usage is TRBV27 and J usage is TRBJ2-1; no clear D gene. The CDR3 extends over 13 amino acids. CDR1 is MNHEY and CDR2 is SMNVEV in the germline V gene (reference sequence). V shed 0 bases and J shed 4 bases, with 4 bases lying between them. The DNA for the CDR3 is TGTGCCAGCAGTTTATCACAGTACAATGAGCAGTTCTTC. Its translation: CASSLSQYNEQFF.

The chain couples TRBV6-1 to TRBJ1-6; no firm D call. Germline assignment: CDR1 MNHNS and CDR2 SASEGT. V was shortened by 3 bases and J by 14 bases, with 11 bases between the two germline ends. The CDR3 is made up of 12 amino acids. The CDR3 bases are TGTGCCAGCAGTGAGGCGGGCCTCTCCCTCCACTTT. Protein sequence: CASSEAGLSLHF.

V is TRBV5-6 and J is TRBJ2-1, with 7 positions matching TRBD2. The CDR3 totals 12 residues. Germline CDR1 is SGHDT and CDR2 is YYEEEE. V gave up 3 bases and J gave up 6 bases; unmatched junction bases: 0. The CDR3 loop is CASSSGGNEQFF. The CDR3 nucleotides are TGTGCCAGCAGCTCGGGGGGCAATGAGCAGTTCTTC.

The chain couples TRBV5-1 to TRBJ1-1, with D possibly TRBD1 on 6 matching bases. Trimming took 6 bases from V and 7 from J, leaving 16 bases between them. Germline CDR1 reads SGHRS; CDR2 reads YFSETQ. The CDR3 runs 13 residues. CDR3 in DNA: TGCGCCAGCACGACAGGCCCGACCGGTGAAGCTTTCTTT. Translating gives CASTTGPTGEAFF.

In this sample, this clone turned up a few times. The V gene is TRBV19, the J gene TRBJ1-2; 12 bases fit TRBD1. The J segment lost 2 bases and the V segment lost 3 bases, leaving 4 bases of the junction unmatched. Germline values: CDR1 LNHDA, CDR2 SQIVND (reference sequence). The CDR3 runs 16 residues. CDR3 in DNA: TGTGCCAGTAGTATGGAAGGGACAGGGGGCAACTATGGCTACACCTTC. It specifies CASSMEGTGGNYGYTF.

In its sample, this clone was seen a few times. CDR3 bases: TGTGCCAGTAGTATCGCAGGGCCGAACACTGAAGCTTTCTTT. Translated: CASSIAGPNTEAFF. The V call is TRBV19, the J call TRBJ1-1, with a possible D match to TRBD1 (5 bases). V gave up 3 bases and J gave up 1 base, with 9 bases separating them. CDR1 is LNHDA, CDR2 SQIVND, per germline (reference sequence). CDR3 length: 14 residues.

V and J are TRBV5-8 and TRBJ1-3, with 8 bases matching TRBD1. Germline V lookup: CDR1 SGHTS, CDR2 YDEGEE. The CDR3 runs to 15 residues. The trim removed 1 base at V and 8 bases at J, leaving 8 bases unmatched. CDR3 DNA sequence: TGTGCCAGCAGCTTGCAGGGGGCGCTTATAGACACCATATATTTT. Protein product: CASSLQGALIDTIYF.

This sequence joins TRBV18 and TRBJ2-6; no clear D. The germline V gene has CDR1 KGHSH and CDR2 LQKENI. CDR3 length equals 18 residues. The ends were cut back, 1 base at V and 0 bases at J, with 13 bases in the middle. The CDR3 bases are TGTGCCAGCTCACCACTGGCAGGTGAACCCTCTGGGGCCAACGTCCTGACTTTC. Translating it yields CASSPLAGEPSGANVLTF. The complete variable domain, with remaining parts taken from reference TRBV18 and TRBJ2-6, reads NAGVMQNPRHLVRRRGQEARLRCSPMKGHSHVYWYRQLPEEGLKFMVYLQKENIIDESGMPKERFSAEFPKEGPSILRIQQVVRGDSAAYFCASSPLAGEPSGANVLTFGAGSRLTVL.

The chain joins TRBV15 to TRBJ2-3, with 7 bases fitting TRBD2. Germline CDR1 is LNHNV and CDR2 is YYDKDF (reference sequence). V trimming: 0 bases; J trimming: 6 bases; junction bases outside the gene matches: 6. The CDR3 has 15 residues. CDR3 in amino acids: CATSRDMGGGDTQYF. The CDR3 nucleotides are TGTGCCACCAGCAGAGATATGGGGGGAGGGGATACGCAGTATTTT.

The CDR3, as DNA: TGCAGCGTTGAAAGCGGGAATATTAGCTCCTACGAGCAGTACTTC. Protein: CSVESGNISSYEQYF. The chain couples TRBV29-1 to TRBJ2-7; 7 bases align to TRBD2. The CDR3 is made up of 15 amino acids. Germline CDR1 is SQVTM and CDR2 is ANQGSEA. With 2 bases clipped from V and 0 bases from J, the junction kept 7 bases outside the gene matches.

The chain has TRBV9 and TRBJ2-1; TRBD1 agrees at 9 bases. J lost 4 bases, V lost 0 bases, and 8 bases had no gene match. Germline values: CDR1 SGDLS, CDR2 YYNGEE. This CDR3 is 17 amino acids long. The CDR3 sequence is CASSVARGQGTYNEQFF. CDR3 bases: TGTGCCAGCAGCGTAGCGAGGGGACAGGGAACATACAATGAGCAGTTCTTC. The variable domain in full, with the rest retrieved from reference TRBV9 and TRBJ2-1, is DSGVTQTPKHLITATGQRVTLRCSPRSGDLSVYWYQQSLDQGLQFLIQYYNGEERAKGNILERFSAQQFPDLHSELNLSSLELGDSALYFCASSVARGQGTYNEQFFGPGTRLTVL.

The chain links TRBV5-6 to TRBJ1-1; D is undetermined. The V end lost 5 bases, the J end lost 4 bases, and 15 bases lay between the germline ends. The CDR3 contains 14 residues. Germline V gene lookup returns CDR1 SGHDT and CDR2 YYEEEE. This CDR3 is CASRGGRGITEAFF. The CDR3 region has the DNA TGTGCCAGCAGGGGTGGTCGAGGGATCACTGAAGCTTTCTTT.

The chain joins TRBV5-6 to TRBJ1-5, with 8 positions matching TRBD1. The CDR3 totals 14 residues. The ends lost 2 bases at V and 4 bases at J; junction bases unmatched: 2. CDR1 and CDR2 from the germline V gene are SGHDT and YYEEEE. CDR3: CASSFGQGNQPQHF. CDR3 in DNA: TGTGCCAGCAGCTTCGGACAGGGAAATCAGCCCCAGCATTTT.

The rearrangement links TRBV11-2 to TRBJ1-6; 9 nucleotides agree with TRBD1. V shed 4 bases, J shed 10 bases, and the junction held 5 bases outside the gene matches. This CDR3 comprises 14 residues. Germline values: CDR1 SGHAT, CDR2 FQNNGV. The CDR3 spells CASSWDRDRSPLHF. As DNA, the CDR3 is TGTGCCAGCAGCTGGGACAGGGACCGATCACCCCTCCACTTT.